Listed below are T cell receptor beta chains from one sample, sequenced in a study of T cells in Graves' hyperthyroidism and ophthalmopathy. MiXCR, applied by TCRdb to the multiplex PCR reads, yields one record per CDR3 protein. The data show some 600,000 distinct CDR3 sequences, with 35% to 55% seen just once and 6.5% to 9% held by the top ten. Sequencing was carried out using peripheral blood or thyroid tissue (not recorded which). Every receptor here comes from a woman aged 18 to 35 with Graves' hyperthyroidism. The CDR3 runs from the conserved cysteine through the conserved F or W. The D gene is left open where the match is weak. Some rows have no size entry. The others give once, few or many, or a class for an expanded clone.

J gene,D gene,clone size,V gene,CDR3 DNA,CDR3 protein
TRBJ2-7,-,-,TRBV20-1,TGCAGTGCTAGACTTGTACAGAACTACGAGCAGTACTTC,CSARLVQNYEQYF
TRBJ2-7,-,-,TRBV10-3,TGTGCCAGCAGTTACTCGGGTACTAGTCTTCACTACGAGCAGTACTTC,CASSYSGTSLHYEQYF
TRBJ2-2,-,many,TRBV7-8,TGTGCCAGCAGTCCAGGAAACACCGGGGAGCTGTTTTTT,CASSPGNTGELFF
TRBJ2-7,TRBD2,few,TRBV20-1,TGCAGTGCTAGCGAGCTAGCGGGAGGCTCGGGGGAGCAGTACTTC,CSASELAGGSGEQYF
TRBJ1-2,-,-,TRBV10-3,TGTGCCATCAGCGCGAGGCAGGGGACCAGGTCCTCGGGCTATGGCTACACCTTC,CAISARQGTRSSGYGYTF
TRBJ2-7,TRBD1,few,TRBV19,TGTGCCAGTAGTATCCCGGGACAGGGAATCTACGAGCAGTACTTC,CASSIPGQGIYEQYF
TRBJ2-5,-,few,TRBV12-3/TRBV12-4,TGTGCCAGCAGGATGGAGGGGTCCCAAGAGACCCAGTACTTC,CASRMEGSQETQYF
TRBJ2-7,-,-,TRBV7-2,TGTGCCAGCACCGGGGGCTTTTCCTACGAGCAGTACTTC,CASTGGFSYEQYF
TRBJ1-2,TRBD1,-,TRBV25-1,TGTGCCAGCAGCCCCGGGACAGGGGGCGAATTAGCGAATGGCTACACCTTC,CASSPGTGGELANGYTF
TRBJ2-5,TRBD2,few,TRBV20-1,TGCAGTGCTAGAGGTCAGCGGGAGGGGAGGGAGACCCAGTACTTC,CSARGQREGRETQYF
TRBJ1-2,TRBD1,-,TRBV2,TGTGCCAGCAGCCAACGCGGGACAGGGACCTATGGCTACACCTTC,CASSQRGTGTYGYTF
TRBJ1-3,-,few,TRBV7-8,TGTGCCAGCAGCTTGGGACACCGCTCTGGAAACACCATATATTTT,CASSLGHRSGNTIYF
TRBJ1-5,-,-,TRBV12-3/TRBV12-4,TGTGCCAGCAGTTTCGAGGGTCCCAGGCTCGGTCAGCCCCAGCATTTT,CASSFEGPRLGQPQHF
TRBJ1-2,-,many,TRBV15,TGTGCCACCAGCAGAGAGCGAACTGATGGCTACACCTTC,CATSRERTDGYTF
TRBJ1-5,-,-,TRBV7-9,TGTGCCAGCAGTTTAGGAGACGCCCTGTTAAATCAGCCCCAGCATTTT,CASSLGDALLNQPQHF
TRBJ1-3,TRBD1,few,TRBV9,TGTGCCAGCAGCGCGACACAGGGGACGGGAAACACCATATATTTT,CASSATQGTGNTIYF
TRBJ1-1,TRBD1,-,TRBV7-9,TGTGCCAGCAGCTTAGCAGGGACAGGGAAGGCTTTCTTT,CASSLAGTGKAFF
TRBJ1-5,-,-,TRBV2,TGTGCCAGCAGTATTTCGGGGGTGAGACAGCCCCAGCATTTT,CASSISGVRQPQHF
TRBJ1-2,-,few,TRBV12-3/TRBV12-4,TGTGCCAGCAGTTTCCTCCCCACCAAGTACAGGCATGGCTACACCTTC,CASSFLPTKYRHGYTF
TRBJ1-2,TRBD1,-,TRBV2,TGTGCCAGCAGTGCTTCGGACAGGGGGTATGGCTACACCTTC,CASSASDRGYGYTF
TRBJ1-1,-,-,TRBV25-1,TGTGCCAGCGTTTGGGGGCAGAACCTGAACACTGAAGCTTTCTTT,CASVWGQNLNTEAFF
TRBJ1-1,-,few,TRBV19,TGTGCCAGTAGTAACAGGGAGGATGGCACTGAAGCTTTCTTT,CASSNREDGTEAFF
TRBJ1-2,-,-,TRBV5-6,TGTGCCAGCGAACCCTTTCACCAAGCTAACTATGGCTACACCTTC,CASEPFHQANYGYTF
TRBJ2-2,-,-,TRBV13,TGTGCCAGCAGCAAAAGCGTTGTGAGCACCGGGGAGCTGCTTTTT,CASSKSVVSTGELLF
TRBJ2-7,-,few,TRBV9,TGTGCCAGCAGCGGGGGGGGGGCTCGGGAGCAGTACTTC,CASSGGGAREQYF
TRBJ1-1,-,-,TRBV20-1,TGCAGTGCCGGTGGGGCCCTAAAGAACACTGAAGCTTTCTTT,CSAGGALKNTEAFF
TRBJ1-1,-,many,TRBV5-1,TGCGCCAGCAGGGCAGACGGTGGCACTGAAGCTTTCTTT,CASRADGGTEAFF
TRBJ2-7,TRBD2,-,TRBV29-1,TGCAGCGTTATGGGACTAGCGGCAACCTCCTACGAGCAGTACTTC,CSVMGLAATSYEQYF
TRBJ2-7,-,-,TRBV2,TGTGCCAGCAGCCCCGTTGGGAACGAGCAGTACTTC,CASSPVGNEQYF
TRBJ1-5,TRBD1,many,TRBV29-1,TGCAGCGTTCGACAGGGCGTTGGACAGCCCCAGCATTTT,CSVRQGVGQPQHF
TRBJ2-7,-,once,TRBV6-1,TGTGCCAGCAGTGACCCAGGGCAGGGGACCCCCGAGCAGTACTTC,CASSDPGQGTPEQYF
TRBJ1-2,-,many,TRBV7-3,TGTGCCAGCAGCTTAAGCCCATCGGGGATAGGCGGCTACACCTTC,CASSLSPSGIGGYTF
TRBJ2-5,-,-,TRBV24-1,TGTGCCACCAGTGACTCCAGAGGGGCCCAAGAGACCCGGTACTTC,CATSDSRGAQETRYF
TRBJ2-5,TRBD2,-,TRBV29-1,TGCAGCGCCGGGAGGGATGAGACCCAGTACTTC,CSAGRDETQYF
TRBJ2-7,-,-,TRBV20-1,TGCAGTGCCCAAGGGGGAGTGGGCTCCTACGAGCAGTACTTC,CSAQGGVGSYEQYF
TRBJ2-6,-,-,TRBV7-2,TGTGCCAGCAGTTCCCGGACTTTC,CASSSRTF
TRBJ1-1,TRBD1,many,TRBV29-1,TGCAGCGTCGCCCTTAGGGGGCTACCTGAAGCTTTCTTT,CSVALRGLPEAFF
TRBJ1-2,TRBD1,-,TRBV6-5,TGTGCCATCAGTTACCAGGGACAGGCGGATGGCTACACCTTC,CAISYQGQADGYTF
TRBJ1-5,-,many,TRBV7-3,TGTGCCAGCAGCGAAGGGGGGACGTACTATAGCAATCAGCCCCAGCATTTT,CASSEGGTYYSNQPQHF
TRBJ1-2,TRBD1,many,TRBV20-1,TGCAGTGCTAGCCTACAGGGGGCCTATGGCTACACCTTC,CSASLQGAYGYTF
TRBJ1-6,-,few,TRBV6-6,TGTGCCAGCAGTTCTGGCAGGAATTCACCCCTCCACTTT,CASSSGRNSPLHF